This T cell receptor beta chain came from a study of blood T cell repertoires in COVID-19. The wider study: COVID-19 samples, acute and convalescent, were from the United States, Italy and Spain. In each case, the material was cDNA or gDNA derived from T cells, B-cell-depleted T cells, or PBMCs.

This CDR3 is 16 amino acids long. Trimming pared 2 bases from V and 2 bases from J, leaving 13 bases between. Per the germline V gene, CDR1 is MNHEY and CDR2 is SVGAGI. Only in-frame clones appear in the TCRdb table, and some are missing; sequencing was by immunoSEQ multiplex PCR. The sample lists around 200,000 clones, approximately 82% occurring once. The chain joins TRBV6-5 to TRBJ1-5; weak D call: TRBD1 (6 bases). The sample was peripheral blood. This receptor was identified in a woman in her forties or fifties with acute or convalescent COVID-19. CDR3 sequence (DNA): TGTGCCAGCAGTTACAAGGGAGGGGGTGGCAATCAGCCCCAGCATTTT. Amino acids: CASSYKGGGGNQPQHF.